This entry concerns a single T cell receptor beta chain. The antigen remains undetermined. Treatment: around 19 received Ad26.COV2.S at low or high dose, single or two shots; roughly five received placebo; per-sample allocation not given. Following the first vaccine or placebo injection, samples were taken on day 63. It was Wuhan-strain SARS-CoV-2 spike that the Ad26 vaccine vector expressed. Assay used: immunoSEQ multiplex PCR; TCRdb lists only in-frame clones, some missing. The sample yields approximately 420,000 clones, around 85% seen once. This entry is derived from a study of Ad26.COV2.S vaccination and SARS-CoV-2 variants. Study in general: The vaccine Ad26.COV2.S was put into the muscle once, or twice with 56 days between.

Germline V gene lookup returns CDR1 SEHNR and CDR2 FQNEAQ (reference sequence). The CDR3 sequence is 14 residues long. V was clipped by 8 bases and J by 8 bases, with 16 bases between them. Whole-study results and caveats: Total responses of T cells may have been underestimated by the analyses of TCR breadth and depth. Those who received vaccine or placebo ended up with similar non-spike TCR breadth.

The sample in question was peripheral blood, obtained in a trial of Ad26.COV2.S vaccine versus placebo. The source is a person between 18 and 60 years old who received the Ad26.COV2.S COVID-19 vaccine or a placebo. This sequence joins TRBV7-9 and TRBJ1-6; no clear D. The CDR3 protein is CASPKGSGDSPLHF. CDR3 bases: TGTGCCAGCCCGAAAGGATCAGGTGATTCACCCCTCCACTTT.